One TCR beta chain is described in this entry. Its antigen remains undetermined. No qualities accompany the bases; no much larger clone lies one base away. Another Seattle source contributed samples from volunteer blood donors who had recovered from COVID-19. Whole blood was collected in K2EDTA tubes by collaborating institutions according to the institutions' own protocols. For TCRbeta analysis, collaborators shipped samples as frozen whole blood, isolated PBMCs, or DNA extracted from either of those sample types. This sample is part of a study of blood T cell repertoires in COVID-19 (dated by TCRdb to about 2020). About the full investigation: Samples covering the acute and convalescent phases of COVID-19 were provided by collaborators in the United States, Italy and Spain. Where available, HLA class I and class II types were taken from metadata supplied by the sample provider and were not determined by assay-based typing. The material from the prospective study consisted of cDNA or gDNA derived from T cells, B-cell-depleted T cells, or PBMCs. The repertoires were released in a freely available public database meant as a resource for research on the immune response to SARS-CoV-2. Sample metadata almost always included a de-identified subject ID, COVID-19 status, age in years and sex. The samples were drawn from two sources: the first 160 participants of the ongoing ImmuneRACE study, and 1,254 subjects contributed by 6 global collaborators. Subjects who had been exposed to COVID-19, were actively infected with it, or had recovered from it provided the deeply sampled blood TCRbeta repertoires that made up the dataset.

Including the terminal cysteine and phenylalanine, the CDR3 comprises 15 residues. The retained sequence is limited to the CDR3, 45 bases, with the frame set at the first base. V ends up 4 bases short and J 4 bases short, with an unmatched junction base count of 7. Sequences MGHRA (CDR1) and YSYEKL (CDR2) are obtained from the germline V gene. TCRbeta CDR3 regions were amplified from genomic DNA using the immunoSEQ Assay, a bias-controlled multiplex PCR. The study's processing was this. The number of nucleated cells in each sample was estimated from the amplification of reference gene primers within the assay. To quantify the absolute abundance of each unique TCRbeta CDR3 rearrangement, sequence reads were collapsed and filtered. Productive Simpson clonality was computed per sample as the square root of Simpson's diversity index over productive rearrangements. The table comes from immuneACCESS by way of TCRdb, which keeps in-frame sequences with V and J called. Part of the clones is missing from these tables; in studies checked, under half for an unresolved V gene and the rest for unknown reasons. V and J calls and clone size are copied from that table; D and trimming were computed from the DNA. Counted in this sample were under 300,000 clones; 70% to 90% of them appeared once. Of the sample, 2.1% is held by the ten largest clones.

The paper's findings and limits, for the study overall: How much clinical and demographic metadata was included differed by source and by participant, and the metadata was provided uncurated.

Material for sequencing was peripheral blood. The rearrangement joined TRBV4-1 to TRBJ1-2, and TRBD1 matches 9 of the central bases. This receptor was identified in a woman aged 40 to 55 who had recovered from COVID-19. CDR3 reads: CASSPSTGGIYGYTF. The DNA sequence reads TGCGCCAGCAGCCCATCGACAGGGGGAATCTATGGCTACACCTTC.